Listed below are T cell receptor beta chains from one sample, sequenced in a study of circulating CD8 cells and anti-PD-1 response in melanoma. TCRdb independently ran MiXCR on the reads; one entry per CDR3 protein. The sample records about 470 distinct CDR3 sequences, roughly 11% being singletons. Sequenced material: CD8+ T cells from PBMCs, taken at baseline or after one month of anti-PD-1 therapy (not recorded which). These receptors all stem from a human donor with melanoma. Both conserved end residues are part of each CDR3. Fields, in order: V gene, D gene, clone size, J gene, CDR3 protein, CDR3 DNA. The D gene is left open where the match is weak. Where a row states a size, it is once, few, many or the class of an expanded clone; other rows omit it.

TRBV2	TRBD1	medium-sized	TRBJ2-4	CASSSTGGTDIQYF	TGTGCCAGCAGTTCGACAGGGGGGACGGACATTCAGTACTTC
TRBV21-1	-	large	TRBJ2-1	CASSKEGGTGGRGSYNEQFF	TGTGCCAGCAGCAAAGAAGGGGGTACAGGGGGCAGAGGTTCCTACAATGAGCAGTTCTTC
TRBV6-2/TRBV6-3	TRBD2	large	TRBJ2-1	CASRTGLAGMLTEQFF	TGTGCCAGCAGAACGGGATTAGCGGGTATGCTCACTGAGCAGTTCTTC
TRBV27	-	large	TRBJ2-7	CASSPPRGAPYEQYF	TGTGCCAGCAGCCCCCCCCGGGGAGCCCCCTACGAGCAGTACTTC
TRBV27	TRBD1	large	TRBJ1-2	CASSSRTGLEGYTF	TGTGCCAGCAGTTCTCGGACAGGCCTGGAGGGCTACACCTTC
TRBV19	-	medium-sized	TRBJ2-2	CASHRLGPGFQKRNTGELFF	TGTGCCAGCCACCGGCTGGGGCCAGGATTCCAAAAACGGAACACCGGGGAGCTGTTTTTT
TRBV7-9	-	medium-sized	TRBJ2-7	CASLGLGPYEQYF	TGTGCCAGCTTGGGTTTGGGGCCCTACGAGCAGTACTTC
TRBV28	TRBD2	large	TRBJ2-7	CASSLRPRTLPRLAGTYEQYF	TGTGCCAGCAGTTTAAGGCCGCGGACACTGCCCAGACTAGCGGGGACCTACGAGCAGTACTTC
TRBV19	-	large	TRBJ2-7	CASSIDGRISYEQYF	TGTGCCAGTAGTATCGACGGACGGATTTCCTACGAGCAGTACTTC
TRBV19	-	medium-sized	TRBJ2-1	CASSIGGLDIYNEQFF	TGTGCCAGTAGTATAGGGGGGCTAGATATCTACAATGAGCAGTTCTTC
TRBV19	-	medium-sized	TRBJ1-1	CASTRGMNTEAFF	TGTGCCAGTACCCGGGGGATGAACACTGAAGCTTTCTTT
TRBV7-2	-	medium-sized	TRBJ2-7	CASSLGPGTNNEQYF	TGTGCCAGCAGCTTAGGGCCCGGGACGAATAACGAGCAGTACTTC
TRBV19	-	medium-sized	TRBJ1-1	CASCQGNTEAFF	TGTGCCAGTTGTCAGGGGAACACTGAAGCTTTCTTT
TRBV19	-	-	TRBJ2-1	CAGTDTGATVGLEQFF	TGTGCCGGTACTGATACCGGGGCTACGGTAGGCCTTGAGCAGTTCTTC
TRBV6-6	-	large	TRBJ1-5	CASSHSPNQPQHF	TGTGCCAGCAGTCACTCCCCCAATCAGCCCCAGCATTTT
TRBV10-3	-	medium-sized	TRBJ1-4	CAISESTDSNEKLFF	TGTGCCATCAGTGAGTCGACAGATTCTAATGAAAAACTGTTTTTT
TRBV19	TRBD1	few	TRBJ1-5	CASTRQGARPQHF	TGTGCCAGTACCAGACAGGGGGCCCGGCCCCAGCATTTT
TRBV21-1	-	large	TRBJ2-1	CASSKETGGTYNEQFF	TGTGCCAGCAGCAAAGAGACGGGGGGGACCTACAATGAGCAGTTCTTC
TRBV7-2	-	large	TRBJ2-1	CASSSGSGAYNEQFF	TGTGCCAGCAGCTCCGGCTCGGGGGCCTACAATGAGCAGTTCTTC
TRBV7-2	-	medium-sized	TRBJ1-4	CASSPMKANEKLFF	TGTGCCAGCAGCCCGATGAAGGCTAATGAAAAACTGTTTTTT
TRBV9	TRBD2	large	TRBJ2-7	CASSVDIAGGPGEQYF	TGTGCCAGCAGCGTAGATATAGCGGGAGGGCCGGGTGAGCAGTACTTC
TRBV28	TRBD2	medium-sized	TRBJ2-7	CASREIAGVSYEQYF	TGTGCCAGCAGGGAGATAGCGGGAGTATCCTACGAGCAGTACTTC
TRBV2	-	-	TRBJ1-4	CASSAGGDNERLFF	TGTGCCAGCAGCGCCGGGGGCGATAACGAAAGACTGTTTTTT
TRBV30	-	-	TRBJ2-5	CAWSPGTQETQYF	TGTGCCTGGAGTCCAGGGACACAAGAGACCCAGTACTTC
TRBV9	TRBD2	few	TRBJ2-7	CASSKASGVYEQYF	TGTGCCAGCAGCAAAGCTAGCGGGGTCTACGAGCAGTACTTC
TRBV27	-	large	TRBJ1-1	CASSGGRLNTEAFF	TGTGCCAGCAGTGGGGGACGGCTGAACACTGAAGCTTTCTTT
TRBV28	-	medium-sized	TRBJ2-7	CASSFALTYPGYEQYF	TGTGCCAGCAGTTTCGCCCTGACTTACCCGGGCTACGAGCAGTACTTC
TRBV27	TRBD2	-	TRBJ2-7	CASSIAGELGEQYF	TGTGCCAGCAGCATAGCGGGAGAGCTTGGCGAGCAGTACTTC
TRBV29-1	TRBD2	large	TRBJ2-2	CSVTSGRGTGELFF	TGCAGCGTCACTAGCGGGAGGGGCACCGGGGAGCTGTTTTTT
TRBV28	-	medium-sized	TRBJ2-3	CASSFHRSDTQYF	TGTGCCAGCAGTTTTCACAGATCAGATACTCAGTATTTT